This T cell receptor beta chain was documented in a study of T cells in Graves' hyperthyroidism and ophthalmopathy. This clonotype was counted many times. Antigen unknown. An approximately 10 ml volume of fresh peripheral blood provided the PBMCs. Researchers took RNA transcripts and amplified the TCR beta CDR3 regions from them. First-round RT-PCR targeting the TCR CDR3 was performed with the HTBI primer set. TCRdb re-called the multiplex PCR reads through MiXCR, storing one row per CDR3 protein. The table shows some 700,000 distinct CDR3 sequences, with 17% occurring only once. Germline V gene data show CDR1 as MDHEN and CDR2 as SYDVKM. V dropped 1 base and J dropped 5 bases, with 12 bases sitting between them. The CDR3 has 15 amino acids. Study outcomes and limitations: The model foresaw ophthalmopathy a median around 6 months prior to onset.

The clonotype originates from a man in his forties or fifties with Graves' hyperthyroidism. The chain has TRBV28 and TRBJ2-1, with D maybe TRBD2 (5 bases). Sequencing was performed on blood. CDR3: CASSLSSTRDNEQFF. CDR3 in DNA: TGTGCCAGCAGTTTATCTTCAACTAGAGACAATGAGCAGTTCTTC.